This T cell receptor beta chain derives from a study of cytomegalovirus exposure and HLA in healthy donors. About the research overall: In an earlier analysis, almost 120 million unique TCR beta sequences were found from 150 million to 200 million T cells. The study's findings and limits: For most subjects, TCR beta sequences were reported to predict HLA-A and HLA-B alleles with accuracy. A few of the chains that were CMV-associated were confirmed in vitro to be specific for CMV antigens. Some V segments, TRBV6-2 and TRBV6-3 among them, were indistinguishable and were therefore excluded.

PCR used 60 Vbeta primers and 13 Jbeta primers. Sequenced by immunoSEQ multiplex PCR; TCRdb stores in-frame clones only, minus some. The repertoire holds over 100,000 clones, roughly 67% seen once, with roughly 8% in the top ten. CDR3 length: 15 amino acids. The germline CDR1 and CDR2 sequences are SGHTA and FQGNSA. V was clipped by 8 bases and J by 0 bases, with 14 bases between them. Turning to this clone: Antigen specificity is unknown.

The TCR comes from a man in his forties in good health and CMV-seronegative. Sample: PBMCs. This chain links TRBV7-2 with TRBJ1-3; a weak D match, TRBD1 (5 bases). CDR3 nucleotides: TGTGCCAGCGCAGTACAGGCGCACTCTGGAAACACCATATATTTT. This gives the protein CASAVQAHSGNTIYF.